The T cell receptor beta chain under discussion was sequenced for a study of blood T cells in healthy people across ages. In the study overall: Researchers report that template switching captured about one barcoded beta molecule per two T cells.

Extractions gave at least 5.5 micrograms of total RNA per sample. A second PCR, run for about 7 to 12 cycles, used a sample-barcoded 5' primer plus a J-beta primer mix. Through a template-switch adaptor with 12 random nucleotides, each cDNA molecule received a tag. In TCRdb, the 5' RACE reads were re-called with MiXCR into one record per CDR3 protein. This sample yields roughly 2 million distinct CDR3 sequences, of which 40% to 55% are seen a single time; approximately 2.1% belongs to the top ten. This clonotype was detected only a few times. The target antigen is unknown. Findings and caveats of the study: TCR beta diversity, measured per million T cells, fell in a roughly linear way with age.

This TCR was sampled from a woman between 35 and 50 years old in good health. Sequencing was performed on blood.

Here the CDR3 reads CSARLRGGRDTQYF. CDR3 bases: TGCAGTGCTAGACTGCGGGGGGGAAGAGATACGCAGTATTTT. V gene TRBV20-1 combines with J gene TRBJ2-3; 9 bases match TRBD2. J gave up 5 bases and V 2 bases, and 5 bases lay outside the gene matches. The germline V gene has CDR1 DFQATT and CDR2 SNEGSKA (reference sequence). This CDR3 has 14 amino acids.